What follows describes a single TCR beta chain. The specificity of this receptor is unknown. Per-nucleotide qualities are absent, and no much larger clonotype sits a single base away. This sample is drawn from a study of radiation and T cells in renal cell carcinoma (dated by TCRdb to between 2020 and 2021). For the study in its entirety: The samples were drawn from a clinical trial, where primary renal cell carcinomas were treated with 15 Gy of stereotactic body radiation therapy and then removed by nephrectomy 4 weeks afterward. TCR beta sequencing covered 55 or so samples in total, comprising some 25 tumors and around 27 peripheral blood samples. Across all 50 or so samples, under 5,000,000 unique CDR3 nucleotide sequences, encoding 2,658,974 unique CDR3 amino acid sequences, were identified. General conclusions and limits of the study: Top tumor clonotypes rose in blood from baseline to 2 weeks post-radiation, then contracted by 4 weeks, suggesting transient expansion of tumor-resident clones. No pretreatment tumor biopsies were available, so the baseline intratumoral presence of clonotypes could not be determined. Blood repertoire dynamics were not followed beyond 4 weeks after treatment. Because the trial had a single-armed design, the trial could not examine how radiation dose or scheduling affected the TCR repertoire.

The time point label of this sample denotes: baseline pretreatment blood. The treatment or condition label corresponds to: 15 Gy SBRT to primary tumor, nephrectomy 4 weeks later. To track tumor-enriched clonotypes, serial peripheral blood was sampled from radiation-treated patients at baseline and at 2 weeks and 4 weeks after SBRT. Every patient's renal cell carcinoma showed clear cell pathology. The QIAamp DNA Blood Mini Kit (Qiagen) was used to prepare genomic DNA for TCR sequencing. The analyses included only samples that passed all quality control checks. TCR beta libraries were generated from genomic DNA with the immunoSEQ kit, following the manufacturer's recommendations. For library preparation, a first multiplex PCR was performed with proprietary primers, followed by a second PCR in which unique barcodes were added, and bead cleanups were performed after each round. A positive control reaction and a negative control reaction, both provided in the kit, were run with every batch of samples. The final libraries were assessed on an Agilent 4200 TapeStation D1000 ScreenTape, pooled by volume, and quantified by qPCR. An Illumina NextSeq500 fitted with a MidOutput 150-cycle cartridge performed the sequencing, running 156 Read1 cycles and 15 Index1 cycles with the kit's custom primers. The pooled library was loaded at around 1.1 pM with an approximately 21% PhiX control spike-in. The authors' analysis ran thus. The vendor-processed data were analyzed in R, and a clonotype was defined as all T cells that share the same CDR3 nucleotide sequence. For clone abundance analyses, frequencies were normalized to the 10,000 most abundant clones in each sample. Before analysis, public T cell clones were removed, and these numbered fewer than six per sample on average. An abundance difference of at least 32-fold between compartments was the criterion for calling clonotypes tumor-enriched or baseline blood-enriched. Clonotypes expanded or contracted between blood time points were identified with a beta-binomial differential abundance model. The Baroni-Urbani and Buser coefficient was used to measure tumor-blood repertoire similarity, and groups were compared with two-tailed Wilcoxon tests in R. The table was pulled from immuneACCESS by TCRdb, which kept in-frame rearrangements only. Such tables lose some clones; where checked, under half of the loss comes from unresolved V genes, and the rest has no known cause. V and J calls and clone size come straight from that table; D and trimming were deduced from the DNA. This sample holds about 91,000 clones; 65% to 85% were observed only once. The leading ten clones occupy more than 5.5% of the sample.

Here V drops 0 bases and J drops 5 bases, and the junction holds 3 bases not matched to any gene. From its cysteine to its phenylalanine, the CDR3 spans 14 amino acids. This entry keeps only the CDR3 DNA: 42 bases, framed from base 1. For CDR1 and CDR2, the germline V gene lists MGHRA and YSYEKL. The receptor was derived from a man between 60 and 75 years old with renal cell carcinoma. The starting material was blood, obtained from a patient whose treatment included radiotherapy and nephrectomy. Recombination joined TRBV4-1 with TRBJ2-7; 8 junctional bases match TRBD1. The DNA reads TGCGCCAGCAGCCAAGAGGCAGGGGGCGACGAGCAGTACTTC. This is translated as CASSQEAGGDEQYF.